These T cell receptor beta chains were read from a single sample in a study of T cells in Graves' hyperthyroidism and ophthalmopathy. One entry per CDR3 protein, called by TCRdb with MiXCR from the multiplex PCR reads. The sample has about 360,000 distinct CDR3 sequences, about 13% seen once; the top ten hold 9.2%. Sequenced material: blood. These receptors were obtained from a woman aged 18-29 years with Graves' hyperthyroidism. CDR3s include the opening cysteine and the closing phenylalanine or tryptophan.

cdr3_aa	v_call	j_call
CASSTGTLSYEQYF	TRBV4-1	TRBJ2-7
CASKREINSPLHF	TRBV2	TRBJ1-6
CASSQGYRNSGANVLTF	TRBV3-1	TRBJ2-6
CASFSGQTGQETQYF	TRBV5-4	TRBJ2-5
CSVALAGRVYEQYF	TRBV29-1	TRBJ2-7
CASSVSGSSETQYF	TRBV9	TRBJ2-5
CAISEVGTGFTLDYGYTF	TRBV10-3	TRBJ1-2
CASSLTPYTDTQYF	TRBV5-1	TRBJ2-3
CASSERGFGGELFF	TRBV2	TRBJ2-2
CASSRGGADGELFF	TRBV18	TRBJ2-2